The 12 T cell receptor beta chains reported below all come from one sample, sequenced in a study of post-analysis software for immune sequencing data. Study outcomes and limitations: There were five or six TRBV segments more frequent in patients than controls, and TRBV5-6, TRBV5-1 and TRBV20-1 were among them.

cDNA libraries of TCR beta carried unique molecular identifiers. One entry per CDR3 protein, called by TCRdb with MiXCR from the PCR reads. Counted here are 820,000 or so distinct CDR3 sequences, roughly 50% occurring once; the ten biggest clones make up about 4.8%. Antigen specificity for these receptors is unknown. Material: blood. These receptors were taken from a girl aged 5 to 17 with multiple sclerosis.

The chain combines TRBV9 with TRBJ2-1, with TRBD2 identical over 7 bases. Trimming cost V 4 bases and J 2 bases; bases outside gene matches: 12. The CDR3 totals 17 residues. Germline CDR1 reads SGDLS; CDR2 reads YYNGEE. The CDR3 is CASSSRKRGGTYNEQFF. The CDR3 region has the DNA TGTGCCAGCAGCTCGCGCAAGCGGGGCGGGACCTACAATGAGCAGTTCTTC. Supplemented by reference TRBV9 and TRBJ2-1, the full variable domain reads DSGVTQTPKHLITATGQRVTLRCSPRSGDLSVYWYQQSLDQGLQFLIQYYNGEERAKGNILERFSAQQFPDLHSELNLSSLELGDSALYFCASSSRKRGGTYNEQFFGPGTRLTVL.

For the CDR3, the DNA is TGTGCCAGCTCACCACCGCTAGCGGGTGGGGACACCGGGGAGCTGTTTTTT. It specifies CASSPPLAGGDTGELFF. The chain uses TRBV18 and TRBJ2-2, with TRBD2 matching over 8 bases. The J segment lost 3 bases and the V segment lost 0 bases, leaving 6 bases of the junction unmatched. CDR3 length equals 17 residues. Germline V gene sequence: CDR1 KGHSH, CDR2 LQKENI.

The chain has TRBV6-6 and TRBJ2-5; weak D call: TRBD1 (6 bases). Trimming removed 6 bases at V and 5 bases at J, with 19 bases between. CDR1 MNHNY and CDR2 SVGAGI come from the germline V gene (reference sequence). The CDR3 sequence is 15 residues long. CDR3 DNA: TGTGCCAGCAGGTACAGGGCCCTCCAGGCGGAGACCCAGTACTTC. This encodes CASRYRALQAETQYF.

CDR3 residues: CASSLASGPIYNEQFF. The CDR3 DNA sequence: TGTGCCAGCAGCTTAGCGTCGGGACCTATCTACAATGAGCAGTTCTTC. The rearrangement uses TRBV7-6 and TRBJ2-1; D possibly uses TRBD1 or TRBD2 (5 bases each). The V gene's germline CDR1 is SGHVS and CDR2 FNYEAQ. The CDR3 has 16 residues. The V gene lost 0 bases and the J gene lost 3 bases, with 12 bases spanning the gap.

This chain joins TRBV3-1 and TRBJ1-1; D call uncertain. Trimming took 5 bases from V and 1 from J, leaving 14 bases between them. CDR3 size: 15 residues. The germline CDR1 and CDR2 sequences are LGHDT and YNNKEL (reference sequence). For the CDR3, the DNA is TGTGCCAGCAGCTTTACGTCTATCCGGAACACTGAAGCTTTCTTT. It codes for CASSFTSIRNTEAFF.

This clonotype was recorded a few times. The chain links TRBV20-1 to TRBJ2-1, with D unclear. The CDR3 is made up of 13 amino acids. Trimming left V 0 bases short and J 10 bases short, with 13 bases between. Germline V gene lookup returns CDR1 DFQATT and CDR2 SNEGSKA (reference sequence). CDR3 sequence: CSARDTVRNEQFF. In DNA form, the CDR3 reads TGCAGTGCTAGAGATACGGTCCGAAACGAGCAGTTCTTC.

This clonotype was recorded many times. V and J are TRBV5-5 and TRBJ2-7, with 10 bases that match TRBD2. V lost 3 bases, J lost 2 bases, and 2 bases stayed unmatched. The CDR3 covers 14 residues. Germline CDR1 SGHKS, CDR2 YYEKEE (reference sequence). Here the CDR3 reads CASSSAGGTYEQYF. CDR3 bases: TGTGCCAGCAGCTCAGCGGGGGGGACCTACGAGCAGTACTTC.

The gene calls are TRBV7-7 and TRBJ2-1; possibly TRBD1 for D (5 bases). This CDR3 has 15 amino acids. The germline gives CDR1 SSHAT, CDR2 FNYEAQ (reference sequence). Trimming removed 2 bases at V and 6 bases at J, with 14 bases between. The CDR3 DNA reads as TGTGCCAGCAGCTTATACCAGGGTTCGAGCAATGAGCAGTTCTTC. As protein: CASSLYQGSSNEQFF.

The chain has TRBV24-1 and TRBJ2-1; 7 bases line up with TRBD2. CDR3 length equals 12 residues. Germline CDR1 reads KGHDR; CDR2 reads SFDVKD. Losses at the gene ends were 6 bases for V and 7 bases for J; bases not matched to a gene: 2. The CDR3 sequence is CATSSGGNEQFF. CDR3 coding DNA: TGTGCCACCAGTTCGGGGGGTAATGAGCAGTTCTTC.

The chain links TRBV18 to TRBJ1-4; no clear D gene. With 4 bases removed from V and 0 bases from J, the gap between germline ends came to 6 bases. This CDR3 is built from 14 residues. Germline CDR1 KGHSH, CDR2 LQKENI. The chain's CDR3 is CASSLTPTNEKLFF. Here the CDR3 DNA reads TGTGCCAGCTCACTGACACCAACTAATGAAAAACTGTTTTTT. The whole variable domain, remainder taken from reference TRBV18 and TRBJ1-4, is NAGVMQNPRHLVRRRGQEARLRCSPMKGHSHVYWYRQLPEEGLKFMVYLQKENIIDESGMPKERFSAEFPKEGPSILRIQQVVRGDSAAYFCASSLTPTNEKLFFGSGTQLSVL.

V and J are TRBV28 and TRBJ1-2; D gene ambiguous. Germline loops: CDR1 MDHEN, CDR2 SYDVKM. V lost 7 bases, J lost 8 bases, and 20 bases lay in between. This CDR3 has 14 residues. CDR3 residues: CASIRSRLQDGYTF. CDR3 nucleotides: TGTGCCAGCATTCGGAGCCGGCTGCAGGACGGCTACACCTTC.

This chain links TRBV10-3 with TRBJ2-7, with D tentatively TRBD1 or TRBD2 (5 bases each). Germline V gene lookup returns CDR1 ENHRY and CDR2 SYGVKD. This CDR3 is built from 13 residues. Between the trimmed V and J ends, which lost 4 bases and 1 base, there was a span of 8 bases. CDR3 residues: CAISAGRSYEQYF. In DNA form, the CDR3 reads TGTGCCATCAGTGCGGGACGGTCCTACGAGCAGTACTTC.